Given below is one T cell receptor (beta chain) in context. What it binds is unknown. The entry originates in a study of identical twins. Study results and limitations: Twins' excess sharing was less marked for out-of-frame beta sequences. Invariant MAIT and iNKT cells may have partly biased zero-insertion analyses. The study found excess low generation probability among twin-shared out-of-frame alpha sequences.

Per germline, CDR1 SNHLY and CDR2 FYNNEI. The CDR3 covers 15 residues. V lost 3 bases and J lost 2; bases outside the gene matches: 3. From the 5' RACE reads, TCRdb called clonotypes with MiXCR, one entry per CDR3 protein. The data contain 1.5 million to 2 million distinct CDR3 sequences, roughly a third of them singletons. The sequence was obtained from a newborn girl in good health. The specimen was cord blood. The V and J genes are TRBV2 and TRBJ2-5; TRBD2 matches 10 bases. The CDR3 here is CASSEWGLAQETQYF. CDR3 DNA sequence: TGTGCCAGCAGTGAGTGGGGACTAGCGCAAGAGACCCAGTACTTC.